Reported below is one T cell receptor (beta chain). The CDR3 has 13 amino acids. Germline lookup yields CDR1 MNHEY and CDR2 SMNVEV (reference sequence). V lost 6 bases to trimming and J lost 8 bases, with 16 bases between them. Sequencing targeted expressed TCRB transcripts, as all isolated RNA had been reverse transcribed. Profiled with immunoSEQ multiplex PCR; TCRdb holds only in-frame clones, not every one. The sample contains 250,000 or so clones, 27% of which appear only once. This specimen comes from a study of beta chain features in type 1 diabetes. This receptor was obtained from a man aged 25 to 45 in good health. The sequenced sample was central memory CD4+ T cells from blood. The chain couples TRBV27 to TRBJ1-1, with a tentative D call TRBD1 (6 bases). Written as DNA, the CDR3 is TGTGCCAGCAGAGTCGACAGGTTCACAGAAGCTTTCTTT. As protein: CASRVDRFTEAFF.